This T cell receptor (beta chain) was recorded in a study of shared clonotypes between healthy human individuals. Regarding the study as a whole: It was the non-shared clonotypes that had lower generation probabilities than clonotypes shared by all four donors. It was observed that roughly 5.5% of naive CD4 clonotypes were shared across a handful of donors.

Several immunoSEQ plates held equal portions of the genomic DNA taken from each subset. Sorted-subset replicate PCR reactions were performed with around 210 ng DNA, corresponding to tens of thousands of T cell genomes. TCRdb's table, derived via immunoSEQ multiplex PCR, lists solely in-frame clones and lacks some. The sample lists over 2 million clones; 90% to 95% were seen once. With respect to this clone: Its cognate antigen is unknown.

Material for sequencing was naive CD4+ T cells sorted from blood. The subset: CD45RA+ positively selected. The receptor was isolated from a man aged 18 to 30 in good health.

CDR3: CASSHSGTYPAQHF. The CDR3 DNA sequence: TGTGCCAGCAGCCATTCCGGGACATACCCGGCCCAGCATTTT. The rearrangement links TRBV5-8 to TRBJ1-5; the D gene is possibly TRBD1 (6 bases). This CDR3 contains 14 residues. The germline V gene encodes CDR1 SGHTS and CDR2 YDEGEE. Trimming took 4 bases from V and 11 from J, leaving 19 bases between them.